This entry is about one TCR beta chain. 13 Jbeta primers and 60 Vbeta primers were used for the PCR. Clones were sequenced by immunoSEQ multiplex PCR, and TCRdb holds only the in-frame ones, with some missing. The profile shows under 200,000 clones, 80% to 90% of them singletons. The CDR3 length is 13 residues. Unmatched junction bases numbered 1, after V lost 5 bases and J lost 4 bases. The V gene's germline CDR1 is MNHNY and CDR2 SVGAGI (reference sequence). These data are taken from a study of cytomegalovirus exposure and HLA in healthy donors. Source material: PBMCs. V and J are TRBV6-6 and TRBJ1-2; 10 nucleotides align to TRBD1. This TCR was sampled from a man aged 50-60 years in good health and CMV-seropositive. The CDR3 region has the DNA TGTGCCAGCAGTAGACAGGGGGCCTATGGCTACACCTTC. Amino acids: CASSRQGAYGYTF.